This entry is about one T cell receptor beta chain. The antigen remains unidentified. The sample belongs to a study of cytomegalovirus exposure and HLA in healthy donors. The germline V and J ends were trimmed by 1 base and 7 bases, with 17 bases remaining between them. CDR1 and CDR2 from the germline V gene are KGHSH and LQKENI. The CDR3 consists of 15 residues. The repertoire was sequenced with immunoSEQ multiplex PCR; TCRdb's copy has only in-frame clones and lacks some. The sample consists of around 120,000 clones, around 88% of them appearing once. Study observations and caveats: Altogether, some 160 TCR beta chains were recorded as cytomegalovirus-associated.

Sequences were obtained from PBMCs. The receptor was derived from a man aged 18 to 30 in good health and CMV-seronegative. J is TRBJ2-7 and V is TRBV18; the D gene is possibly TRBD2 (6 bases). The CDR3 spells CASSPLLASEVEQYF. The CDR3 nucleotides read TGTGCCAGCTCACCACTCCTAGCGTCAGAGGTAGAGCAGTACTTC.